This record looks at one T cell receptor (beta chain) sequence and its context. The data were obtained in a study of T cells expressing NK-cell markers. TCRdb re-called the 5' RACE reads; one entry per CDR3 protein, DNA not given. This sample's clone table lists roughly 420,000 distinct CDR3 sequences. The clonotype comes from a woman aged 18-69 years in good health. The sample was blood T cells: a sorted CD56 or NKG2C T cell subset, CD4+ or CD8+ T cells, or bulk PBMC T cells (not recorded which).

The CDR3 region is CASITPLPGLSQNGYTF. V gene TRBV19 combines with J gene TRBJ1-2. This CDR3 spans 17 amino acids. Germline V lookup: CDR1 LNHDA, CDR2 SQIVND (reference sequence). The full variable domain, rest sourced from reference TRBV19 and TRBJ1-2, is DGGITQSPKYLFRKEGQNVTLSCEQNLNHDAMYWYRQDPGQGLRLIYYSQIVNDFQKGDIAEGYSVSREKKESFPLTVTSAQKNPTAFYLCASITPLPGLSQNGYTFGSGTRLTVV.